Here is one TCR beta chain with its context. This clone showed up many times. No cognate antigen has been identified for it. Per-nucleotide qualities are absent, and no much larger clonotype sits a single base away. These data are taken from a study of blood T cell repertoires in COVID-19 (dated by TCRdb to about 2020). Study-wide context: Samples from collaborators originated in the United States, Italy and Spain and spanned both the acute and convalescent phases of COVID-19. The repertoires were made available in a free public database intended to serve as a resource for research on the immune response to SARS-CoV-2. Where HLA class I and class II types were available, the types were taken from metadata supplied by the sample provider, not from assay-based typing. The prospective study material was composed of cDNA or gDNA derived from T cells, B-cell-depleted T cells, or PBMCs. Nearly every sample came with metadata listing a de-identified subject ID, COVID-19 status, age in years and sex. Deeply sampled blood TCRbeta repertoires from subjects exposed to, actively infected with, or recovered from COVID-19 were included in the dataset. The samples were drawn from two sources: the first 160 participants of the ongoing ImmuneRACE study, and 950 to 1,500 subjects contributed by 6 global collaborators. General findings and caveats noted by the study authors: The quantity of clinical and demographic metadata differed by source and by participant and was supplied without curation.

TCRbeta CDR3 regions were amplified from genomic DNA using the immunoSEQ Assay, a bias-controlled multiplex PCR. Regarding the original processing steps: The number of nucleated cells in each sample was estimated from the amplification of reference gene primers within the assay. To quantify the absolute abundance of each unique TCRbeta CDR3 rearrangement, sequence reads were collapsed and filtered. Productive Simpson clonality was computed per sample as the square root of Simpson's diversity index over productive rearrangements. TCRdb obtained this table from immuneACCESS and retained in-frame rearrangements with V and J assigned. These tables miss some clones; where compared with another copy, unresolved V genes account for less than half of the shortfall, and the remainder is unexplained. V and J calls plus clone size are reproduced from that table; the DNA served to infer D and trimming. This sample comprises approximately 50,000 clones, around 86% of them detected only once. Approximately 15% of the sample goes to the ten largest clones.

The collaborating institutions used their own protocols to collect whole blood in K2EDTA tubes. Collaborator samples were shipped for TCRbeta analysis as frozen whole blood, isolated PBMCs, or DNA extracted from either sample type. The germline V gene yields SGHAT for CDR1 and FQNNGV for CDR2. Trimming leaves V shorter by 5 bases and J shorter by 2 bases, with the junction holding 4 bases beyond the gene matches. The CDR3 numbers 14 residues from cysteine through phenylalanine. The DNA shown is the 42-base CDR3, in frame from base 1. This TCR was sampled from a human donor in a cohort sampled during active COVID-19. The chain links TRBV11-2 with TRBJ2-7; 9 of the junction bases match TRBD1. Sequencing used peripheral blood. The DNA is TGTGCCAGCAGCCCCCGGGACAGGGCCTACGAGCAGTACTTC. Protein translation: CASSPRDRAYEQYF.